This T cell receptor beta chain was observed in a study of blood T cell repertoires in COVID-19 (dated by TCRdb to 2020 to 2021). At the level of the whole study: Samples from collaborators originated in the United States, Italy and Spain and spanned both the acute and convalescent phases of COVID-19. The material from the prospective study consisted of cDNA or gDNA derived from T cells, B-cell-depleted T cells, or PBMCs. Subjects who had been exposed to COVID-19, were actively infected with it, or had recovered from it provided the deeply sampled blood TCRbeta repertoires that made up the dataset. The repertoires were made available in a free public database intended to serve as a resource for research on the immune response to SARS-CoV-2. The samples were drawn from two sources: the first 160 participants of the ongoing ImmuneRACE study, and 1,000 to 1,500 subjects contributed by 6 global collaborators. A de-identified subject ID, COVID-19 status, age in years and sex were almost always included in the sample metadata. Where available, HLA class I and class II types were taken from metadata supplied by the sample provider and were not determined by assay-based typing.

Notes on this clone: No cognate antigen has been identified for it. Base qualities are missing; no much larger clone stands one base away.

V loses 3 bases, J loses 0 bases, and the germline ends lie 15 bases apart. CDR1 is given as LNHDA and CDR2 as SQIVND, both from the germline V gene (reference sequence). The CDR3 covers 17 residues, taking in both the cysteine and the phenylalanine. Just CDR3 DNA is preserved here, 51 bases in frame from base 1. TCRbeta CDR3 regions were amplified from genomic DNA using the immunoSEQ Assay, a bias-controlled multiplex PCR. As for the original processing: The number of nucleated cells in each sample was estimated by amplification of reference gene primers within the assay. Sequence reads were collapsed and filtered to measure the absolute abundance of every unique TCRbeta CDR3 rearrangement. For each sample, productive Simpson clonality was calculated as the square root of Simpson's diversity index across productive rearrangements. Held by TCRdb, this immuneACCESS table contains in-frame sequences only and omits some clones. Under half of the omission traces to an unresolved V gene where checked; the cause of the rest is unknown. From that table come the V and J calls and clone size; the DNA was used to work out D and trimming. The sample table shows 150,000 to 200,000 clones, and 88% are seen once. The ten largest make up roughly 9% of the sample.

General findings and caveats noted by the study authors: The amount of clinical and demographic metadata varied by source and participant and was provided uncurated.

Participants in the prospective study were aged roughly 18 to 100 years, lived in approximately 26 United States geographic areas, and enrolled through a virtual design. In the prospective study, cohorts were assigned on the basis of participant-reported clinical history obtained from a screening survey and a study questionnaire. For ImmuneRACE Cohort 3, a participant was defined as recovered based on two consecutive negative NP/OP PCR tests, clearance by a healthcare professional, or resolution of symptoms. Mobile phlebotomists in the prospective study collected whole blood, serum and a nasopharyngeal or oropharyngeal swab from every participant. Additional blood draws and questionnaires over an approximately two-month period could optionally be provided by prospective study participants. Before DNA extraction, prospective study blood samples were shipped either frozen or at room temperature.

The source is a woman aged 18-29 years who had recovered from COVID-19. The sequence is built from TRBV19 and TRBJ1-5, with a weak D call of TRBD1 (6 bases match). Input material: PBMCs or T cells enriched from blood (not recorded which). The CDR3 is CASSIRDRGYSNQPQHF. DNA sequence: TGTGCCAGTAGTATTCGGGATAGGGGGTATAGCAATCAGCCCCAGCATTTT.